This T cell receptor (beta chain) was identified during a study of blood T cell repertoires in COVID-19. Germline trimming cut 3 bases from V and 1 base from J; bases unmatched to any gene: 3. The CDR3 is 16 amino acids. In germline, CDR1 is SGHNT, CDR2 YYREEE (reference sequence). The table came from immunoSEQ multiplex PCR; TCRdb's copy has only in-frame clones and leaves some out. Here the sample spans approximately 210,000 clones, 82% being singletons. The origin of this receptor is a woman aged 80 or older with acute or convalescent COVID-19. The source material was peripheral blood. The chain uses TRBV5-4 and TRBJ1-3; 11 bases are a match to TRBD1. The CDR3 is CASSSGTGGSGNTIYF. As DNA, the CDR3 is TGTGCCAGCAGCTCCGGGACAGGGGGGTCTGGAAACACCATATATTTT.